This entry describes one T cell receptor (beta chain). Antigen specificity is unknown. In the PCR, 60 Vbeta and 13 Jbeta primers were used. Some clones are missing from TCRdb's copy, which holds only in-frame ones; the method was immunoSEQ multiplex PCR. The profile covers 63,000 or so clones, with approximately 81% appearing a single time and roughly 20% taken by the ten largest. This record comes from a study of cytomegalovirus exposure and HLA in healthy donors. Looked up from germline, CDR1 is SGHAT and CDR2 is FQNNGV. The CDR3 totals 14 residues. V lost 3 bases and J lost 0, with 8 bases in between. The study's findings and limits: TCR sequences were mostly rare, though some public TCRs occurred in many donors. The records held CMV serostatus as the only immune exposure information.

The sequence was obtained from a woman between 25 and 40 years old in good health and CMV-seropositive. Sequenced material: PBMCs. The chain recombines TRBV11-2 with TRBJ1-1; no reliable D call. DNA of the CDR3: TGTGCCAGCAGCTTCCCGGGTTTGAACACTGAAGCTTTCTTT. This sequence encodes CASSFPGLNTEAFF.